Each of the 4 T cell receptor beta chains below was sequenced from the same sample in a study of CD8 T cells in cerebrospinal fluid in Alzheimer's disease. TCRdb reprocessed the 10x single-cell sequencing reads, keeping one entry per CDR3 protein, no DNA. The sample is made up of roughly 800 distinct CDR3 sequences, and the top ten hold about a sixth of it. Sequencing input: cerebrospinal fluid. These receptors were obtained from a human donor with Parkinson's disease.

By frequency, this clonotype registers medium-sized. The chain couples TRBV20-1 to TRBJ2-5. Germline V gene sequence: CDR1 DFQATT, CDR2 SNEGSKA (reference sequence). This CDR3 is built from 12 residues. CDR3 in amino acids: CSAPESTQTQYF.

V gene TRBV5-1 combines with J gene TRBJ2-5; TCRdb lists TRBD1, though no DNA is available to test this call. The length of the CDR3 is 17 residues. Germline-derived CDR1 and CDR2 are SGHRS and YFSETQ. CDR3 loop: CASSRGAVGSHPETQYF.

By frequency, this clonotype registers medium-sized. This sequence joins TRBV5-6 and TRBJ2-1; TCRdb gives TRBD2 as the D gene, but with no DNA this cannot be confirmed. The CDR3 has 15 residues. Germline CDR1 reads SGHDT; CDR2 reads YYEEEE. CDR3 residues: CASSLAAGGHNEQFF.

This clonotype is deemed large by its frequency. CDR3 residues: CASSFRIVGLLSTDTQYF. The genes are TRBV7-9 and TRBJ2-3; lacking DNA, the TRBD2 call made by TCRdb goes unchecked. The CDR3 extends over 18 amino acids. The germline CDR1 and CDR2 sequences are SEHNR and FQNEAQ (reference sequence).